A selection of T cell receptor beta chains follows, all from one sample in a study of post-analysis software for immune sequencing data. MiXCR was run by TCRdb on the PCR reads, yielding one entry per CDR3 protein. The sample yields roughly 430,000 distinct CDR3 sequences, 30% to 45% seen once. Sequencing was carried out using blood. The receptors originated from a girl aged 2 to 9 with multiple sclerosis. Each CDR3 is given with its conserved first and last residue. A D gene is named only where the DNA matches it firmly. The listing skips clone size in some rows; elsewhere it reads once, few, many or a size class.

cdr3_length,d_call,clone_size,j_call,v_call,cdr3_nt,cdr3_aa
14,TRBD1,NA,TRBJ1-1,TRBV5-6,TGTGCCAGCAGCTTGGAAGGGGGCCACACTGAAGCTTTCTTT,CASSLEGGHTEAFF
16,TRBD1,NA,TRBJ2-1,TRBV4-1,TGCGCCAGCCGCCAAGGGGACAGGGGGTCCTACAATGAGCAGTTCTTC,CASRQGDRGSYNEQFF
14,NA,NA,TRBJ2-5,TRBV7-8,TGTGCCAGCAGCCATTGGGGCCCCCAAGAGACCCAGTACTTC,CASSHWGPQETQYF
13,NA,few,TRBJ1-2,TRBV6-6,TGTGCCAGCAGTTACGGGGTTAACTATGGCTACACCTTC,CASSYGVNYGYTF
13,NA,few,TRBJ1-1,TRBV6-1,TGTGCCAGCAGTTCCGACGGCGCTTTGACAGCTTTCTTT,CASSSDGALTAFF
16,NA,few,TRBJ1-2,TRBV10-3,TGTGCCATCAGTGACTCAGACAGGCGCCTACTCTATGGCTACACCTTC,CAISDSDRRLLYGYTF
16,NA,NA,TRBJ1-4,TRBV5-5,TGTGCCAGCAGCCAGGGAGGTGGGAGGCTGGATGAAAAACTGTTTTTT,CASSQGGGRLDEKLFF
12,NA,NA,TRBJ1-1,TRBV11-2,TGTGCCAGCAGCCTTTACACCTACCGTGCTTTCTTT,CASSLYTYRAFF
15,NA,NA,TRBJ1-5,TRBV6-5,TGTGCCAGCAGTTCCCGACCTGGGGGGGTGGGGCCCCAGCATTTT,CASSSRPGGVGPQHF
22,TRBD2,NA,TRBJ2-7,TRBV4-1,TGCGCCAGCAGCCTCCGGCAAGATCATAAGGGAGGGTACCAACCCCTTACCTACGAGCAGTACTTC,CASSLRQDHKGGYQPLTYEQYF
18,TRBD1,many,TRBJ2-7,TRBV5-1,TGCGCCAGCAGCTTGGTTGGCCCGGGACAGACGGCCTCCTACGAGCAGTACTTC,CASSLVGPGQTASYEQYF
14,NA,NA,TRBJ2-7,TRBV4-3,TGCGCCAGCAGCCAAGCGGAGACCAACTACGAGCAGTACTTC,CASSQAETNYEQYF
15,TRBD2,few,TRBJ2-7,TRBV2,TGTGCCAGCAGTGAGGAAGCGGGGGGGCCCTACGAGCAGTACTTC,CASSEEAGGPYEQYF
17,NA,few,TRBJ2-1,TRBV4-1,TGCGCCAGCAGCCAAGTTCTCGGCAGGGCCTCCTACAATGAGCAGTTCTTC,CASSQVLGRASYNEQFF
13,NA,few,TRBJ2-3,TRBV10-3,TGTGCCATCAATGGAGCTGGCACAGATACGCAGTATTTT,CAINGAGTDTQYF
17,NA,NA,TRBJ1-2,TRBV7-9,TGTGCCAGCAGCGATACGTTGCGAGGGGAATGGAACTATGGCTACACCTTC,CASSDTLRGEWNYGYTF
16,NA,NA,TRBJ2-5,TRBV12-5,TGTGCTAGTGGCCTCCCAGGGACTGCGCTCCAAGAGACCCAGTACTTC,CASGLPGTALQETQYF
15,TRBD1,NA,TRBJ2-3,TRBV28,TGTGCCGACCAACAACAGGGGGCTGGAGATGATACGCAGTATTTT,CADQQQGAGDDTQYF
16,TRBD2,NA,TRBJ2-7,TRBV5-1,TGCGCCAGCAGCTTGGTGGCTAGCGGGGGGAGAAACGAGCAGTACTTC,CASSLVASGGRNEQYF
13,TRBD1,NA,TRBJ1-2,TRBV20-1,TGCAGTGCTACTCCCGGACAGGGGGCTGGCTACACCTTC,CSATPGQGAGYTF
14,NA,few,TRBJ2-7,TRBV15,TGTGCCACCAGCAGTCGCGGGACAGTCTACGAGCAGTACTTC,CATSSRGTVYEQYF
14,NA,NA,TRBJ1-4,TRBV6-5,TGTGCCAGCAGTTACTCGCTAGGGGATGAAAAACTGTTTTTT,CASSYSLGDEKLFF
16,NA,few,TRBJ2-5,TRBV13,TGTGCCAGCAGTCCCTTACAGGGAGTTCACCAAGAGACCCAGTACTTC,CASSPLQGVHQETQYF
15,TRBD2,few,TRBJ2-7,TRBV7-2,TGTGCCAGCAGCCAGAGGACTAGCAGAGCCTACGGGCAGTACTTC,CASSQRTSRAYGQYF
14,NA,few,TRBJ2-7,TRBV18,TGTGCCAGCTCACCGGAGGGACAGATCTACGAGCAGTACTTC,CASSPEGQIYEQYF
17,TRBD2,NA,TRBJ2-5,TRBV20-1,TGCAGTGCTAGAGATCCCTCGGGACTAGCGGTTCAAGAGACCCAGTACTTC,CSARDPSGLAVQETQYF
15,TRBD1,NA,TRBJ2-3,TRBV10-3,TGTGCCATCAGTGGACGGACAGGGGTCACAGATACGCAGTATTTT,CAISGRTGVTDTQYF
17,NA,NA,TRBJ2-2,TRBV6-5,TGTGCCAGCAGTTACTCGGCGGGAAGAGGTTACGCCGGGGAGCTGTTTTTT,CASSYSAGRGYAGELFF
17,TRBD2,NA,TRBJ2-7,TRBV4-1,TGCGCCAGCAGCCAAGTGGGGACTAGCGGGAGCTCCTACGAGCAGTACTTC,CASSQVGTSGSSYEQYF
14,NA,NA,TRBJ1-2,TRBV27,TGTGCCAGCAGCCCTCGGCTACAGTACTATGGCTACACCTTC,CASSPRLQYYGYTF
13,NA,few,TRBJ2-5,TRBV20-1,TGCAGTGCTAGAGATGCCGTAAAAGAGACCCAGTACTTC,CSARDAVKETQYF
14,NA,NA,TRBJ1-5,TRBV20-1,TGCAGTGCTAGTGGGGCTTATAGCAATCAGCCCCAGCATTTT,CSASGAYSNQPQHF
14,TRBD1,NA,TRBJ2-7,TRBV2,TGTGCCAGCACTACGGGACAGGGTTCCTACGAGCAGTACTTC,CASTTGQGSYEQYF
17,TRBD1,few,TRBJ1-2,TRBV20-1,TGCAGTGCTAGAGCTAGACAGGGGGCGCCGACTCACTATGGCTACACCTTC,CSARARQGAPTHYGYTF
12,NA,few,TRBJ1-2,TRBV3-1,TGTGCCAGCAGCCGTGCGGACTATGGCTACACCTTC,CASSRADYGYTF
17,TRBD2,NA,TRBJ2-1,TRBV2,TGTGCCAGCAGCGGACTAGCGGGGGCCACAGATTACAATGAGCAGTTCTTC,CASSGLAGATDYNEQFF
17,NA,NA,TRBJ2-1,TRBV6-5,TGTGCCAGCAGTTACTCTGGCGGGGAAGCTCCCTACAATGAGCAGTTCTTC,CASSYSGGEAPYNEQFF
14,NA,NA,TRBJ2-1,TRBV12-3/TRBV12-4,TGTGCCAGCAGCTCGATTACTGGAGTAAGTGAGCAGTTCTTC,CASSSITGVSEQFF